The 24 T cell receptor beta chains below were found in one sample sequenced in a study of shared clonotypes between healthy human individuals. Sequencing used immunoSEQ multiplex PCR; TCRdb keeps in-frame clones, though not all of them. Of around 530,000 clones in the sample, around three quarters were seen once. Sequenced input: PBMCs. The receptors shown here come from a middle-aged woman in good health. Some clones in this sample may be carry-over from other donors' samples.

This chain joins TRBV28 and TRBJ2-1, with D possibly matching TRBD2 (5 bases). The germline V and J ends were trimmed by 7 bases and 1 base, with 11 bases remaining between them. This CDR3 has 14 amino acids. Germline V gene lookup returns CDR1 MDHEN and CDR2 SYDVKM. In DNA form, the CDR3 reads TGTGCCAGCAACGCGGGCCCTTCCTACAATGAGCAGTTCTTC. Protein: CASNAGPSYNEQFF.

The gene calls are TRBV7-3 and TRBJ2-1, with 12 bases matching TRBD2. Germline V CDR1 and CDR2: SGHTA, FQGTGA. The ends lost 5 bases at V and 8 bases at J; junction bases unmatched: 7. The CDR3 is made up of 15 amino acids. The CDR3 coding sequence is TGTGCCAGCAGCCCCAGACTAGCGGGAGACGATGAGCAGTTCTTC. The encoded protein is CASSPRLAGDDEQFF.

The chain couples TRBV5-4 to TRBJ2-7; weak D call: TRBD1 (5 bases). This CDR3 is 14 amino acids long. Trimming took 4 bases from V and 5 from J, leaving 16 bases between them. Germline V gene lookup returns CDR1 SGHNT and CDR2 YYREEE (reference sequence). The DNA of the CDR3 is TGTGCCAGCAGCCCTCCAACCAGGACAAACGAGCAGTACTTC. Its protein is CASSPPTRTNEQYF.

In this sample, this clone turned up a few times. The V call is TRBV7-2, the J call TRBJ1-5, with D unresolved. The CDR3 is 12 residues long. The germline V and J ends were trimmed by 1 base and 9 bases, with 7 bases remaining between them. Looked up from germline, CDR1 is SGHTA and CDR2 is FQGNSA. DNA for the CDR3: TGTGCCAGCAGCTTAGAGGTCGGGCCCCAGCATTTT. It yields the protein CASSLEVGPQHF.

This clone was counted between two and nine times. V usage is TRBV7-3 and J usage is TRBJ2-1, with 11 nucleotides matching TRBD2. Germline V lookup: CDR1 SGHTA, CDR2 FQGTGA. The CDR3 is 16 amino acids. V trimming: 5 bases; J trimming: 8 bases; junction bases outside the gene matches: 11. CDR3 coding DNA: TGTGCCAGCAGCCCTGCCTCACTAGCGGGAGTTGATGAGCAGTTCTTC. This sequence encodes CASSPASLAGVDEQFF.

The chain uses TRBV18 and TRBJ2-7; D uncertain. Looked up from germline, CDR1 is KGHSH and CDR2 is LQKENI. This CDR3 region has 14 residues. V was trimmed by 3 bases and J by 5 bases, leaving 14 bases between them. The CDR3 protein is CASSPGSQFDEQYF. The CDR3 bases are TGTGCCAGCTCACCGGGCAGCCAATTTGACGAGCAGTACTTC.

Concerning this clone itself: An end of the junction differs from the germline gene, which may be a read error. The V gene is TRBV4-1, the J gene TRBJ1-2, with 7 bases identical to TRBD1. This CDR3 region has 15 residues. In germline, CDR1 is MGHRA, CDR2 YSYEKL. This chain's CDR3 is CASSQDVLGQYGYTF. The CDR3 bases are TGCGCCAGTAGCCAAGATGTTTTGGGACAGTATGGCTACACCTTC.

As for this clone: At one of its ends the junction is not consistent with the germline gene, which may arise from a read error. The V gene is TRBV10-2, the J gene TRBJ1-5; D gene unclear. Germline V CDR1 and CDR2: WSHSY, SAAADI. The CDR3 contains 15 residues. The CDR3 is CASSESRGSHQPQHF. The CDR3 region has the DNA TGCGCCAGCAGTGAGTCACGGGGTAGCCATCAGCCCCAGCATTTT.

As regards this clone: A single base separates this from a much larger clone, so it may be a read error. The chain has TRBV5-1 and TRBJ2-1, with 7 bases lining up with TRBD2. Germline V gene lookup returns CDR1 SGHRS and CDR2 YFSETQ. The CDR3 consists of 15 residues. V lost 0 bases, J lost 8 bases, and 8 bases stayed unmatched. CDR3 coding DNA: TGCGCCAGCAGCTTGGAAGCGGGACCATACGATGAGCAGTTCTTC. It specifies CASSLEAGPYDEQFF.

This clone was counted a few times. This chain uses TRBV9 with TRBJ2-1, with D maybe TRBD2 (6 bases). V was shortened by 0 bases and J by 0 bases, with 7 bases between the two germline ends. The CDR3 sequence is 15 residues long. Germline CDR1 reads SGDLS; CDR2 reads YYNGEE. CDR3 bases: TGTGCCAGCAGCGTAGGGCGGGGCTCCTACAATGAGCAGTTCTTC. It codes for CASSVGRGSYNEQFF.

The rearrangement joins TRBV11-2 to TRBJ1-4; no clear D gene. Germline V CDR1 and CDR2: SGHAT, FQNNGV. V was pared by 2 bases and J by 6 bases, with 13 bases between. This CDR3 contains 15 residues. CDR3 DNA: TGTGCCAGCAGCTTATCCCTCGACGGCCATGAAAAACTGTTTTTT. This gives the protein CASSLSLDGHEKLFF. Looking up the rest from reference TRBV11-2 and TRBJ1-4 gives the full variable domain: EAGVAQSPRYKIIEKRQSVAFWCNPISGHATLYWYQQILGQGPKLLIQFQNNGVVDDSQLPKDRFSAERLKGVDSTLKIQPAKLEDSAVYLCASSLSLDGHEKLFFGSGTQLSVL.

The chain carries TRBV13 and TRBJ2-1; a weak D match, TRBD1 (7 bases). CDR3 length: 18 amino acids. The germline CDR1 and CDR2 sequences are PRHDT and FYEKMQ (reference sequence). V was trimmed by 5 bases and J by 5 bases, leaving 25 bases between them. The CDR3 DNA reads as TGTGCCAGCAGCCAGGGGGGACCGAGCCGAACCCACAACAATGAGCAGTTCTTC. This codes for CASSQGGPSRTHNNEQFF.

This chain links TRBV2 with TRBJ1-3; TRBD1 matches 7 bases. The CDR3 extends over 15 amino acids. V was pared by 3 bases and J by 4 bases, with 6 bases of the junction left unmatched. Germline V gene sequence: CDR1 SNHLY, CDR2 FYNNEI. The CDR3 nucleotides read TGTGCCAGCAGTGACCTCTGGGACAGCGGAAACACCATATATTTT. It encodes CASSDLWDSGNTIYF. The variable domain in full, with the rest retrieved from reference TRBV2 and TRBJ1-3, is EPEVTQTPSHQVTQMGQEVILRCVPISNHLYFYWYRQILGQKVEFLVSFYNNEISEKSEIFDDQFSVERPDGSNFTLKIRSTKLEDSAMYFCASSDLWDSGNTIYFGEGSWLTVV.

This clone was found once. This rearrangement joins TRBV5-1 to TRBJ2-7; 8 positions match TRBD2. Germline trimming cut 2 bases from V and 5 bases from J; bases unmatched to any gene: 3. This CDR3 comprises 13 residues. The germline CDR1 and CDR2 sequences are SGHRS and YFSETQ. This CDR3 reads CASSFSGSNEQYF. Written as DNA, the CDR3 is TGCGCCAGCAGCTTCAGCGGGAGTAACGAGCAGTACTTC.

Regarding this clone: A read error may be the cause here, since a much bigger clone is one base away. The rearrangement links TRBV5-5 to TRBJ2-5, with 7 bases lining up with TRBD2. This CDR3 region has 14 residues. Looked up from germline, CDR1 is SGHKS and CDR2 is YYEKEE (reference sequence). The CDR3 here is CASSLVAGLEAQYF. The CDR3 coding sequence is TGTGCCAGCAGCTTGGTAGCGGGCCTAGAGGCCCAGTACTTC. Full variable domain (outside the CDR3, taken from reference TRBV5-5 and TRBJ2-5): DAGVTQSPTHLIKTRGQQVTLRCSPISGHKSVSWYQQVLGQGPQFIFQYYEKEERGRGNFPDRFSARQFPNYSSELNVNALLLGDSALYLCASSLVAGLEAQYFGPGTRLLVL.

This chain links TRBV4-1 with TRBJ1-5, with TRBD1 matching over 9 bases. The V gene end was trimmed by 8 bases and the J gene end by 3 bases; junction bases not matched to a gene: 11. The CDR3 has 16 amino acids. Germline V gives CDR1 MGHRA, CDR2 YSYEKL. The CDR3 sequence: CASATGDRVINQPQHF. For the CDR3, the DNA is TGCGCCAGCGCCACCGGGGACAGGGTAATCAATCAGCCCCAGCATTTT.

The V and J genes are TRBV5-5 and TRBJ1-1; no reliable D call. Trimming left V 4 bases short and J 1 base short, with 17 bases between. The CDR3 spans 16 residues. Germline loops: CDR1 SGHKS, CDR2 YYEKEE (reference sequence). The CDR3 region is CASSAELGVGNTEAFF. CDR3 coding DNA: TGTGCCAGCAGCGCCGAGCTCGGGGTGGGGAACACTGAAGCTTTCTTT.

The genes are TRBV7-9 and TRBJ2-4; either TRBD1 or TRBD2 may supply D (7 bases each). The CDR3 totals 12 residues. Between the trimmed V and J ends, which lost 8 bases and 8 bases, there was a span of 13 bases. CDR1 and CDR2 (germline): SEHNR, FQNEAQ (reference sequence). CDR3 in DNA: TGTGCCAGCGGGGAGGGGGCTGACATTCAGTACTTC. Translated: CASGEGADIQYF.

The chain recombines TRBV6-6 with TRBJ2-1; possibly TRBD1 or TRBD2 for D (5 bases each). The CDR3 sequence is 14 residues long. CDR1 and CDR2 from the germline V gene are MNHNY and SVGAGI (reference sequence). Trimming took 9 bases from V and 4 from J, leaving 16 bases between them. DNA of the CDR3: TGTGCCAGTTTGCACCGGGACGGTTACAATGAGCAGTTCTTC. Encoded protein: CASLHRDGYNEQFF.

The chain couples TRBV5-1 to TRBJ2-1, with 7 bases matching TRBD1. The germline CDR1 and CDR2 sequences are SGHRS and YFSETQ. The CDR3 runs to 15 residues. V lost 1 base and J lost 4; bases outside the gene matches: 5. The chain's CDR3 is CASSLRQGGYNEQFF. In nucleotides, the CDR3 is TGCGCCAGCAGCTTGCGACAGGGCGGGTACAATGAGCAGTTCTTC. The variable domain in full, with the rest retrieved from reference TRBV5-1 and TRBJ2-1, is KAGVTQTPRYLIKTRGQQVTLSCSPISGHRSVSWYQQTPGQGLQFLFEYFSETQRNKGNFPGRFSGRQFSNSRSEMNVSTLELGDSALYLCASSLRQGGYNEQFFGPGTRLTVL.

The chain recombines TRBV2 with TRBJ2-7, with a possible D match to TRBD2 (7 bases). The CDR3 totals 14 residues. Germline V CDR1 and CDR2: SNHLY, FYNNEI. The ends were cut back, 5 bases at V and 5 bases at J, with 16 bases in the middle. The CDR3 DNA reads as TGTGCCAGCAGTTTCCGTGGGGGGGGCGACGAGCAGTACTTC. Amino acids: CASSFRGGGDEQYF.

The genes are TRBV5-4 and TRBJ2-3; the D is unclear. The V end lost 4 bases, the J end lost 3 bases, and 9 bases lay between the germline ends. Per the germline V gene, CDR1 is SGHNT and CDR2 is YYREEE (reference sequence). The CDR3 length is 13 residues. The CDR3 is CASSHSRTDTQYF. CDR3 DNA: TGTGCCAGCAGCCATTCGCGAACAGATACGCAGTATTTT.

The rearrangement joins TRBV5-5 to TRBJ2-3; D call uncertain. CDR1 and CDR2 from the germline V gene are SGHKS and YYEKEE (reference sequence). This CDR3 comprises 14 residues. Trimming stripped 0 bases from V and 2 bases from J, with 7 bases between. The CDR3 bases are TGTGCCAGCAGCTTGGGGCACACCACAGATACGCAGTATTTT. Translated, it gives CASSLGHTTDTQYF.

The rearrangement joins TRBV30 to TRBJ2-7; perhaps TRBD1 as D (6 bases). Per germline, CDR1 GTSNPN and CDR2 SVGIG (reference sequence). Deletions cut 4 bases from V and 2 bases from J, with 12 bases between. The CDR3 is made up of 13 amino acids. The CDR3 bases are TGTGCCTGGACAGGGGTTGGACCCTACGAGCAGTACTTC. Translation: CAWTGVGPYEQYF.